The 11 T cell receptor beta chains listed next were all sequenced from one sample in a study of T cells in Graves' hyperthyroidism and ophthalmopathy. Authors of the study amplified TCR beta CDR3 regions from RNA transcripts. The study used the HTBI primer set for a first-round RT-PCR of the TCR CDR3. Each CDR3 protein gets one entry after TCRdb re-called the multiplex PCR reads with MiXCR. The data contain hundreds of thousands of distinct CDR3 sequences, 38% of them singletons. The specimen was blood. These receptors were taken from a young man with Graves' hyperthyroidism.

The J gene is TRBJ2-5, the V gene TRBV24-1; 11 positions agree with TRBD2. The CDR3 covers 16 residues. With 3 bases clipped from V and 5 bases from J, the junction kept 7 bases outside the gene matches. The germline V gene encodes CDR1 KGHDR and CDR2 SFDVKD. This chain's CDR3 is CATSDTSGSGWETQYF. The CDR3 DNA follows: TGTGCCACCAGTGATACTAGCGGGAGCGGATGGGAGACCCAGTACTTC.

The sample holds many counts of this clonotype. The rearrangement joins TRBV19 to TRBJ1-1; unclear D gene. Trimming cost V 8 bases and J 0 bases, with 4 bases left between them. Germline CDR1 and CDR2: LNHDA and SQIVND (reference sequence). The CDR3 spans 11 residues. CDR3 sequence (DNA): TGTGCCAGTCTGATGAACACTGAAGCTTTCTTT. As protein: CASLMNTEAFF.

This clonotype showed up just once. The V gene is TRBV19, the J gene TRBJ1-2; a weak D match, TRBD1 (6 bases). V was cut by 9 bases and J by 4 bases, with 18 bases left in between. CDR3 length equals 14 residues. Germline loops: CDR1 LNHDA, CDR2 SQIVND (reference sequence). CDR3 region: CASSPNRDRYGYTF. Written as DNA, the CDR3 is TGTGCCAGCAGTCCCAACAGGGACCGCTATGGCTACACCTTC.

The chain couples TRBV7-9 to TRBJ1-1; maybe TRBD1 (6 bases). Germline V gives CDR1 SEHNR, CDR2 FQNEAQ (reference sequence). The CDR3 loop spans 17 amino acids. The germline V and J ends were trimmed by 8 bases and 1 base, with 23 bases remaining between them. The CDR3 DNA reads TGTGCCAGCCCTAAAACCTCCCAGGGGCCAGGGAACACTGAAGCTTTCTTT. It yields the protein CASPKTSQGPGNTEAFF.

This clonotype has just a few counts. This chain uses TRBV24-1 with TRBJ2-7; D might be TRBD1 (6 bases). CDR3 length equals 14 residues. Between the trimmed V and J ends, which lost 11 bases and 3 bases, there was a span of 19 bases. CDR1 and CDR2 (germline): KGHDR, SFDVKD. The CDR3 DNA reads as TGTGCCAGCAGGGGCCGGGACACGGGCTACGAGCAGTACTTC. It specifies CASRGRDTGYEQYF.

There are a few counts of this clonotype. The chain is built from TRBV9 and TRBJ1-1; a possible D gene is TRBD1 (6 bases). V lost 0 bases, J lost 4 bases, and 16 bases lay in between. CDR1 SGDLS and CDR2 YYNGEE come from the germline V gene. The CDR3 totals 16 residues. The chain's CDR3 is CASSVAGRQEGTEAFF. The CDR3 DNA sequence: TGTGCCAGCAGCGTAGCCGGGCGACAGGAGGGCACTGAAGCTTTCTTT.

The chain carries TRBV29-1 and TRBJ2-5, with D maybe TRBD1 (5 bases). The CDR3 loop spans 13 amino acids. V shed 8 bases and J shed 4 bases, with 17 bases lying between them. In germline, CDR1 is SQVTM, CDR2 ANQGSEA. The CDR3 coding sequence is TGCAGCAGTGAAGGTCCCAGGGCAGAGACCCAGTACTTC. Translating it yields CSSEGPRAETQYF. Filled out from reference TRBV29-1 and TRBJ2-5, the complete variable domain reads SAVISQKPSRDICQRGTSLTIQCQVDSQVTMMFWYRQQPGQSLTLIATANQGSEATYESGFVIDKFPISRPNLTFSTLTVSNMSPEDSSIYLCSSEGPRAETQYFGPGTRLLVL.

The chain uses TRBV7-3 and TRBJ1-2; D ambiguous. The CDR3 runs 14 residues. Germline lookup yields CDR1 SGHTA and CDR2 FQGTGA. V shed 5 bases and J shed 8 bases, with 18 bases lying between them. The CDR3 region has the DNA TGTGCCAGCAGCGCAGGTTACGGAGGAGGAGGCTACACCTTC. Amino acids: CASSAGYGGGGYTF.

The J gene is TRBJ1-1, the V gene TRBV7-8; D ambiguous. The germline V and J ends were trimmed by 4 bases and 6 bases, with 18 bases remaining between them. Germline V gives CDR1 SGHVS, CDR2 FQNEAQ. This CDR3 comprises 15 residues. The CDR3, as DNA: TGTGCCAGCAGCTCCCCCGTCGGATACGGATCTGAAGCTTTCTTT. Its translation: CASSSPVGYGSEAFF.

This clonotype was counted ten times or more. The chain joins TRBV29-1 to TRBJ1-3; D is undetermined. Per the germline V gene, CDR1 is SQVTM and CDR2 is ANQGSEA. This CDR3 has 12 amino acids. V was cut by 8 bases and J by 0 bases, with 8 bases left in between. CDR3 amino acids: CSIRDSGNTIYF. The CDR3, as DNA: TGCAGCATCCGAGACTCTGGAAACACCATATATTTT.

This clonotype was observed a handful of times. V and J are TRBV19 and TRBJ2-2, with D possibly being TRBD2 (5 bases). The V end was cut by 6 bases, the J end by 2 bases, with 10 bases between. The germline V gene encodes CDR1 LNHDA and CDR2 SQIVND (reference sequence). The CDR3 consists of 14 residues. The CDR3 DNA reads as TGTGCCAGTAGCCCGGGGTTTAACACCGGGGAGCTGTTTTTT. Amino acids: CASSPGFNTGELFF.